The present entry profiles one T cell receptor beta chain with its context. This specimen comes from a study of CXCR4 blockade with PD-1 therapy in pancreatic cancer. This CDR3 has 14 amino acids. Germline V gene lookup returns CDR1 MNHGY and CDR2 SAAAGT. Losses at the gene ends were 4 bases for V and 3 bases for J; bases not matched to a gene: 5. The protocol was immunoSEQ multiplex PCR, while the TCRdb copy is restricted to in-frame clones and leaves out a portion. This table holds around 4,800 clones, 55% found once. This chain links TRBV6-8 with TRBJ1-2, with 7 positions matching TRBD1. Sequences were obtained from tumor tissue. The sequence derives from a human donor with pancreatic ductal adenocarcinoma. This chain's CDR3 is CASSFDREDYGYTF. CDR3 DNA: TGTGCCAGCAGTTTCGACAGGGAGGACTATGGCTACACCTTC.